The 24 T cell receptor beta chains presented below share a single source sample, sequenced in a study of blood T cell repertoires in COVID-19. Assay used: immunoSEQ multiplex PCR; TCRdb lists only in-frame clones, some missing. The sample holds 70,000 or so clones, around 80% seen once. Specimen: peripheral blood. These receptors all stem from a man in his forties or fifties with COVID-19, enrolled during active disease.

There are a few counts of this clone. V usage is TRBV4-2 and J usage is TRBJ2-7; TRBD1 might be the D (6 bases). The CDR3 loop spans 15 amino acids. Germline-derived CDR1 and CDR2 are LGHNA and YNFKEQ. Trimming removed 2 bases at V and 4 bases at J, with 15 bases between. The CDR3 loop reads CASSQRGTGMYEQYF. The CDR3 DNA reads as TGTGCCAGCAGCCAAAGGGGCACAGGGATGTACGAGCAGTACTTC.

V and J are TRBV6-5 and TRBJ2-7; 11 bases are shared with TRBD2. The CDR3 has 14 amino acids. Per the germline V gene, CDR1 is MNHEY and CDR2 is SVGAGI. Unmatched junction bases numbered 4, after V lost 6 bases and J lost 3 bases. The CDR3 here is CASSLAGGGYEQYF. CDR3 nucleotide sequence: TGTGCCAGCAGCCTAGCGGGAGGCGGCTACGAGCAGTACTTC.

This clone came up many times. The chain joins TRBV5-1 to TRBJ2-3; 9 bases agree with TRBD2. The CDR3 is 16 residues long. Germline CDR1 SGHRS, CDR2 YFSETQ. With V trimmed by 6 bases and J by 1 base, 9 bases remained unmatched. The CDR3 DNA reads TGCGCCAGCACCGGAGGCGGGAGGGCTGGCACAGATACGCAGTATTTT. It encodes CASTGGGRAGTDTQYF.

For this clone: One end of the junction varies from germline; a read error may be responsible. The chain links TRBV6-1 to TRBJ2-3; possibly TRBD1 or TRBD2 for D (6 bases each). The length of the CDR3 is 15 residues. From germline, CDR1 is MNHNS and CDR2 SASEGT. The CDR3 spells CASREGGGSTDTQYF. The DNA of the CDR3 is TGTGCCAGCAGGGAAGGGGGAGGATCCACAGATACGCAGTATTTT.

V usage is TRBV6-5 and J usage is TRBJ2-7, with TRBD1 identical over 7 bases. The CDR3 spans 13 residues. The germline CDR1 and CDR2 sequences are MNHEY and SVGAGI. Trimming at V came to 6 bases and at J to 5 bases, leaving 7 bases not matched to a gene. The CDR3 loop is CASSRTGDHEQYF. For the CDR3, the DNA is TGTGCCAGCAGCAGAACAGGGGACCACGAGCAGTACTTC.

This clone has just one count. The chain is built from TRBV21-1 and TRBJ2-6; the table's D gene call, TRBD1, was not cross checked with the DNA. TRBV21-1 constitutes a pseudogene. This CDR3 is built from 18 residues. DNA of the CDR3: TGTGCCAGCAGCAAAGGGAAGGGGGCACCCTCTGGGGCCAACGTCCTGACTTTC. The encoded protein is CASSKGKGAPSGANVLTF.

This chain's CDR3 is CASSLKTGGNTEAFF. For the CDR3, the DNA is TGTGCCAGCAGCTTAAAAACAGGGGGGAATACTGAAGCTTTCTTT. This chain joins TRBV7-8 and TRBJ1-1; the match to TRBD1 covers 8 bases. Germline V lookup: CDR1 SGHVS, CDR2 FQNEAQ. Trimming cost V 2 bases and J 5 bases; bases outside gene matches: 7. The CDR3 loop spans 15 amino acids.

The chain joins TRBV18 to TRBJ2-7, with 7 bases aligning to TRBD1. V shed 5 bases, J shed 2 bases, and the junction held 9 bases outside the gene matches. This CDR3 region has 15 residues. The V gene's germline CDR1 is KGHSH and CDR2 LQKENI. The CDR3 here is CASSSDRIGTYEQYF. The CDR3 bases are TGTGCCAGCTCATCGGACAGGATCGGGACCTACGAGCAGTACTTC.

The chain joins TRBV7-9 to TRBJ1-4; D uncertain. Per germline, CDR1 SEHNR and CDR2 FQNEAQ (reference sequence). V was trimmed by 2 bases and J by 7 bases, leaving 11 bases between them. The CDR3 consists of 14 residues. In DNA, the CDR3 is TGTGCCAGCAGCTTAAAAGCGGTGGGTGAAAAACTGTTTTTT. Translated, it gives CASSLKAVGEKLFF.

The V and J genes are TRBV27 and TRBJ1-6; no clear D gene. Trimming left V 6 bases short and J 3 bases short, with 12 bases between. The CDR3 sequence is 15 residues long. The germline V gene has CDR1 MNHEY and CDR2 SMNVEV (reference sequence). The CDR3 loop reads CASSLAAVYNSPLHF. CDR3 nucleotides: TGTGCCAGCAGCTTAGCGGCCGTCTATAATTCACCCCTCCACTTT.

V usage is TRBV24-1 and J usage is TRBJ2-3, with D possibly matching TRBD2 (5 bases). This CDR3 has 16 amino acids. Trimming cost V 4 bases and J 5 bases, with 18 bases left between them. The germline CDR1 and CDR2 sequences are KGHDR and SFDVKD. The CDR3 sequence: CATSDPKGGSLDTQYF. The CDR3 DNA sequence: TGTGCCACCAGTGACCCCAAGGGCGGGTCGCTAGATACGCAGTATTTT.

This clone turned up a few times. The chain is built from TRBV7-2 and TRBJ1-5, with 7 bases fitting TRBD1. Germline V CDR1 and CDR2: SGHTA, FQGNSA. J lost 6 bases, V lost 1 base, and 3 bases had no gene match. The CDR3 extends over 14 amino acids. As DNA, the CDR3 is TGTGCCAGCAGCTTAGAACAGGGGCGTCAGCCCCAGCATTTT. This sequence encodes CASSLEQGRQPQHF.

A few counts support this clone. The chain combines TRBV6-2 or TRBV6-3 with TRBJ1-5, with D perhaps matching TRBD1 (5 bases). This CDR3 has 13 residues. V lost 4 bases and J lost 3, with 7 bases in between. Germline lookup yields CDR1 MNHEY and CDR2 SVGEGT. In DNA form, the CDR3 reads TGTGCCAGCAGTTTGACAGACAATCAGCCCCAGCATTTT. This translates into CASSLTDNQPQHF.

The chain's CDR3 is CASSVAGGSQPQHF. The CDR3 DNA follows: TGTGCCAGTAGTGTCGCGGGAGGTAGTCAGCCCCAGCATTTT. The V and J genes are TRBV19 and TRBJ1-5; no clear D. Trimming took off 5 bases at V and 6 bases at J, with 14 bases between the two ends. The CDR3 is 14 residues long. Germline V CDR1 and CDR2: LNHDA, SQIVND (reference sequence).

The chain joins TRBV18 to TRBJ2-7, with 7 bases identical to TRBD2. The germline V gene has CDR1 KGHSH and CDR2 LQKENI. The CDR3 totals 14 residues. Trimming took 2 bases from V and 5 from J; bases not matched to a gene: 6. Here the CDR3 reads CASSPMASGNEQYF. The CDR3 DNA sequence: TGTGCCAGCTCACCAATGGCTAGCGGAAACGAGCAGTACTTC.

The chain joins TRBV7-8 to TRBJ2-1; D not certain. Germline CDR1 SGHVS, CDR2 FQNEAQ. The CDR3 spans 12 residues. V lost 5 bases, J lost 9 bases, and 11 bases lay in between. The CDR3 DNA follows: TGTGCCAGCAGCCCGTACAGTGGTGAGCAGTTCTTC. This encodes CASSPYSGEQFF.

The chain joins TRBV21-1 to TRBJ2-1; whether TRBD2, the table's D call, matches the DNA was not checked. TRBV21-1 is deemed a pseudogene. CDR3 size: 16 residues. CDR3 sequence (DNA): TGTGCCAGCAGCAAAGAGGTAGCGGGAGGGCCAAATGAGCAGTTCTTC. As protein: CASSKEVAGGPNEQFF.

The rearrangement joins TRBV4-3 to TRBJ1-1, with a weak D call TRBD1 (5 bases). Germline CDR1 and CDR2: LGHNA and YSLEER. The CDR3 is 15 amino acids. V lost 3 bases, J lost 4 bases, and 15 bases lay in between. The CDR3 region is CASSQPGRGTTEAFF. CDR3 sequence (DNA): TGCGCCAGCAGCCAGCCCGGGAGAGGGACCACTGAAGCTTTCTTT.

The chain has TRBV9 and TRBJ1-3, with D unclear. The CDR3 runs 16 residues. The germline gives CDR1 SGDLS, CDR2 YYNGEE. V lost 0 bases to trimming and J lost 1 base, with 11 bases between them. This CDR3 reads CASSVELGPSGNTIYF. For the CDR3, the DNA is TGTGCCAGCAGCGTAGAACTTGGGCCGTCTGGAAACACCATATATTTT.

The genes are TRBV9 and TRBJ2-5, with TRBD1 as a possible D gene (5 bases). The CDR3 has 15 residues. Germline values: CDR1 SGDLS, CDR2 YYNGEE. V dropped 0 bases and J dropped 8 bases, with 17 bases sitting between them. This chain's CDR3 is CASSVEGRPSGTQYF. CDR3 DNA sequence: TGTGCCAGCAGCGTAGAGGGGCGGCCGTCGGGTACCCAGTACTTC. Full variable domain (outside the CDR3, taken from reference TRBV9 and TRBJ2-5): DSGVTQTPKHLITATGQRVTLRCSPRSGDLSVYWYQQSLDQGLQFLIQYYNGEERAKGNILERFSAQQFPDLHSELNLSSLELGDSALYFCASSVEGRPSGTQYFGPGTRLLVL.

This chain connects TRBV7-8 to TRBJ2-2, with 11 bases that match TRBD2. This CDR3 spans 18 amino acids. The ends lost 2 bases at V and 6 bases at J; junction bases unmatched: 11. Germline V CDR1 and CDR2: SGHVS, FQNEAQ. The CDR3 DNA reads TGTGCCAGCAGCTTATTCGGTAGCGGGAGGGCCCAACCCGGGGAGCTGTTTTTT. Its protein is CASSLFGSGRAQPGELFF.

The chain joins TRBV18 to TRBJ1-5; no clear D. This CDR3 has 12 residues. The germline V gene encodes CDR1 KGHSH and CDR2 LQKENI. V was trimmed by 5 bases and J by 6 bases, leaving 8 bases between them. CDR3 loop: CASSTPGQPQHF. Written as DNA, the CDR3 is TGTGCCAGCTCAACTCCAGGTCAGCCCCAGCATTTT.

CDR3 DNA sequence: TGTGCCATCTGGACAGGGGGCAATCAGCCCCAGCATTTT. Translation gives CAIWTGGNQPQHF. This chain links TRBV10-3 with TRBJ1-5, with 9 bases lining up with TRBD1. This CDR3 is 13 amino acids long. V was pared by 8 bases and J by 2 bases, with 1 base of the junction left unmatched. CDR1 and CDR2 (germline): ENHRY, SYGVKD.

The chain has TRBV11-2 and TRBJ2-3; D is possibly TRBD2 (6 bases). Germline CDR1 SGHAT, CDR2 FQNNGV. The CDR3 spans 15 residues. With 5 bases removed from V and 6 bases from J, the gap between germline ends came to 18 bases. This CDR3 is CASSRIGTGADTQYF. The CDR3, as DNA: TGTGCCAGCAGCCGCATTGGAACGGGAGCCGATACGCAGTATTTT.